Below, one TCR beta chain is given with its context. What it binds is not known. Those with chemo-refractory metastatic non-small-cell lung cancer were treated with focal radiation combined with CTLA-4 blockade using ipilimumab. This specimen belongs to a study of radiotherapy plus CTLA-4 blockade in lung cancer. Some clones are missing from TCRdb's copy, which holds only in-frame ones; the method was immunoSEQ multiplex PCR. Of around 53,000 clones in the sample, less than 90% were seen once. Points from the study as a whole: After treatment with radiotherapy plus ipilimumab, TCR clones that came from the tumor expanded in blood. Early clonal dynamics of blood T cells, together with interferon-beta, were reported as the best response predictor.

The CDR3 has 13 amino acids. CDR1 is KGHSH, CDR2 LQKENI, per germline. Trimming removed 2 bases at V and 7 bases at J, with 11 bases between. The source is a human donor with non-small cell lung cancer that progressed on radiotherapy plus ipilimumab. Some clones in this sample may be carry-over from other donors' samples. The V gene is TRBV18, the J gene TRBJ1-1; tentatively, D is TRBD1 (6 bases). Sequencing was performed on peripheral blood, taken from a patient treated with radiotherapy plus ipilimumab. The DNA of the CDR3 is TGTGCCAGCTCACCAACTTACAGGGTTGAAGCTTTCTTT. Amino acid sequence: CASSPTYRVEAFF.